The clone carrying this T cell receptor (beta chain) was observed a handful of times. Its antigen is not known. The observed sequence ends 3 residues before the CDR3 terminus, with the missing tail filled in from the germline J gene. TCRdb keeps only in-frame clones here, not all; method: immunoSEQ multiplex PCR. The sample counts about 26,000 clones, none seen once; the ten largest own roughly 24%. The CDR3 loop spans 15 amino acids. In germline, CDR1 is PRHDT, CDR2 FYEKMQ (reference sequence). Trimming at V came to 5 bases and at J to 7 bases, leaving 9 bases not matched to a gene. The data were obtained in a study of T cell clonality in common variable immunodeficiency. Study-wide findings and caveats: Reportedly, TCR beta sequences from common variable immunodeficiency showed fewer deletions and N-nucleotide insertions.

The sequenced sample was peripheral blood mononuclear cells. The chain has TRBV13 and TRBJ2-1, with TRBD2 identical over 9 bases. The origin of this receptor is a human donor with common variable immunodeficiency. The CDR3 sequence: CASSQYETSGNEQFF. The CDR3 DNA, read in part, is TGTGCCAGCAGCCAGTACGAGACTAGCGGTAATGAG. The full variable domain, its missing parts supplied by reference TRBV13 and TRBJ2-1, is AAGVIQSPRHLIKEKRETATLKCYPIPRHDTVYWYQQGPGQDPQFLISFYEKMQSDKGSIPDRFSAQQFSDYHSELNMSSLELGDSALYFCASSQYETSGNEQFFGPGTRLTVL.